This section outlines one T cell receptor (beta chain) sequence together with its context. What it binds is unknown. TCR alpha and TCR beta cDNA libraries with sample barcodes and UMIs came from 5'RACE using constant-segment primers. Each CDR3 protein is one row after TCRdb ran MiXCR on the 5' RACE reads. The data hold some 48,000 distinct CDR3 sequences, with 9.5% to 15% observed a single time. V was trimmed by 2 bases and J by 6 bases, leaving 13 bases between them. Germline CDR1 reads SGHTA; CDR2 reads FQGNSA. This CDR3 region has 14 residues. This sample was taken from a study of T-cell memory formation after mild COVID-19. In the study overall: For the most part, TCR clusters were specific to one donor. Study-wide results and limits: Shrinking CD4+ clones were chiefly CM and EM; CD8+ ones were chiefly EMRA.

The sample consisted of PBMCs or a T cell subset sorted from them (not recorded which). This TCR was sampled from a man aged 18 to 30 who had mild COVID-19 (a few samples of this study predate the infection). Cell type and time point are not known. V is TRBV7-2 and J is TRBJ1-1; D is undetermined. The CDR3 region has the DNA TGTGCCAGCAGCTTACGACTTTTGGGCGCTGAAGCTTTCTTT. Its translation: CASSLRLLGAEAFF.